This T cell receptor beta chain was found in a study of T cell repertoires in cytomegalovirus infection. For the study at large: TCR beta signatures that were public indicated CMV infection and matching HLA type.

This clonotype was counted at least ten times. What it recognizes is unknown. CDR3 length equals 15 residues. V gave up 4 bases and J gave up 5 bases; unmatched junction bases: 8. A single record per CDR3 protein comes from TCRdb applying MiXCR to the reads. This sample has 150,000 to 200,000 distinct CDR3 sequences, with roughly 15% found just once. Regarding the study as a whole: Ex vivo, HLA-C-restricted CMV-specific TCR beta clonotypes prevailed over the rest of the response.

Sequenced sample: CD8+ T cells from PBMCs. The receptor was derived from a human donor in good health (CMV status not recorded). Some clones in this sample may be carry-over from other donors' samples. The rearrangement joins TRBV12-3 or TRBV12-4 to TRBJ1-2; 9 nucleotides match TRBD1. The CDR3 bases are TGTGCCAGCAGTTCCCCAACAGGGGGCGGTTATGGCTACACCTTC. This encodes CASSSPTGGGYGYTF.